These T cell receptor beta chains were read from a single sample in a study of T cells in tuberculosis. Profiling relied on immunoSEQ multiplex PCR, and the TCRdb table lists in-frame clones only, not all of them. The table includes roughly 35,000 clones, about 90% detected once. This specimen consisted of PBMCs, obtained at tuberculosis diagnosis. These receptors originate from an adult with tuberculosis. Some clones in this sample may be carry-over from other donors' samples. Each CDR3 is given with its conserved first and last residue. The D gene is left open where the match is weak. Size is stated for part of the rows, as once, few or many counts, or as a class when the clone is expanded.

J gene	clone size	D gene	V gene	CDR3 DNA	CDR3 protein
TRBJ1-5	NA	NA	TRBV7-6	TGTGCCAGCAGCTTAGTGCCGGGGGGATGGGACACCAATCAGCCCCAGCATTTT	CASSLVPGGWDTNQPQHF
TRBJ2-2	NA	TRBD2	TRBV4-1	TGCGCCAGCAGCCAAGTTCAGGCGCGGGGGGGCACCGGGGAGCTGTTTTTT	CASSQVQARGGTGELFF
TRBJ1-5	NA	TRBD1	TRBV25-1	TGTGCCAGCAACCAAAGGACAGGGGAACTTCAGCCCCAGCATTTT	CASNQRTGELQPQHF
TRBJ2-1	once	NA	TRBV9	TGTGCCAGCAGCGCGTGGGGGGGCCACAATGAGCAGTTCTTC	CASSAWGGHNEQFF
TRBJ2-7	NA	TRBD2	TRBV27	TGTGCCAGCAGTTTACCGGGACTAGCGTTAAACGTCTCCTACGAGCAGTACTTC	CASSLPGLALNVSYEQYF
TRBJ1-2	NA	NA	TRBV5-1	TGCGCCAGCAGAGACGGGACAACTAACTATGGCTACACCTTC	CASRDGTTNYGYTF
TRBJ2-3	NA	NA	TRBV13	TGTGCCAGCCTACAACGGGACTCTTACACAGATACGCAGTATTTT	CASLQRDSYTDTQYF
TRBJ1-3	once	NA	TRBV5-6	TGTGTCAGCAGCTTCCGGGGCTCTGGAAACACCATATATTTT	CVSSFRGSGNTIYF
TRBJ1-4	NA	NA	TRBV19	TGTGCCCCCCCTCCGGGCTTTGCCCGGGGAAAACTGTTTTTT	CAPPPGFARGKLFF
TRBJ2-7	few	NA	TRBV18	TGTGCCAGCTCACCCTCAACAGACTCCTACGAGCAGTACTTC	CASSPSTDSYEQYF
TRBJ1-5	NA	NA	TRBV5-6	TGTGCCAGCAGCTTGGGGCCGGGAGGCAATCAGCCCCAGCATTTT	CASSLGPGGNQPQHF